Following are 31 T cell receptor beta chains from one sample sequenced in a study (dated by TCRdb to about 2016). The method was RT-PCR. These reads were obtained on an Illumina MiSeq. TCRdb reanalyzed the raw reads on its own, using fastp at Q25 for trimming and MiXCR for clone calling, and kept in-frame beta chains. Each entry merges the rows of one CDR3 protein and shows their most common DNA and genes. The sample data list more than 600,000 distinct CDR3 sequences, and approximately 15% of these were observed just once. The ten largest clones represent 3% to 4.5% of the sample. Material for sequencing was memory CD4+ T cells from blood. All receptors come from a female donor in good health, serving as a healthy control.

In its sample, this clonotype was seen a few times. The chain couples TRBV7-3 to TRBJ2-1; 10 bases are shared with TRBD2. This CDR3 spans 16 amino acids. The germline V gene has CDR1 SGHTA and CDR2 FQGTGA. Germline trimming cut 4 bases from V and 5 bases from J; bases unmatched to any gene: 8. The CDR3 DNA is TGTGCCAGCAGCTCGATAGCGGGAGGAAAAAACAATGAGCAGTTCTTC. Translating it yields CASSSIAGGKNNEQFF.

The V call is TRBV9, the J call TRBJ2-1; D is uncertain. This CDR3 is built from 14 residues. CDR1 is SGDLS and CDR2 is YYNGEE in the germline V gene. Trimming cost V 0 bases and J 5 bases, with 9 bases left between them. The CDR3 DNA follows: TGTGCCAGCAGCGTAGCGAGTCTTAACAATGAGCAGTTCTTC. Translation: CASSVASLNNEQFF.

This clonotype was picked up a small number of times. The V call is TRBV12-3 or TRBV12-4, the J call TRBJ1-2; D is ambiguous. The ends were cut back, 2 bases at V and 10 bases at J, with 14 bases in the middle. The CDR3 covers 13 residues. This CDR3 is CASSLWQSPIYTF. The CDR3 nucleotides read TGTGCCAGCAGTTTATGGCAGAGTCCGATCTACACCTTC.

This clonotype has a handful of counts. This chain links TRBV7-3 with TRBJ2-3; weak D call: TRBD2 (6 bases). Germline V gene data show CDR1 as SGHTA and CDR2 as FQGTGA. There are 14 residues in the CDR3. V was clipped by 5 bases and J by 2 bases, with 11 bases between them. CDR3 in amino acids: CASSALADTDTQYF. In nucleotides, the CDR3 is TGTGCCAGCAGCGCATTAGCGGACACAGATACGCAGTATTTT.

This clonotype was seen at least ten times. The rearrangement joins TRBV24-1 to TRBJ2-3; D is unresolved. V was cut by 9 bases and J by 3 bases, with 12 bases left in between. The CDR3 consists of 13 residues. Per the germline V gene, CDR1 is KGHDR and CDR2 is SFDVKD. The CDR3 protein is CATGQEVTDTQYF. The CDR3 nucleotides read TGTGCCACCGGGCAGGAAGTAACAGATACGCAGTATTTT.

This clonotype was recorded at least ten times. The chain couples TRBV6-5 to TRBJ2-7, with 8 bases fitting TRBD2. Per germline, CDR1 MNHEY and CDR2 SVGAGI. Losses at the gene ends were 5 bases for V and 5 bases for J; bases not matched to a gene: 8. This CDR3 region has 14 residues. The CDR3 DNA follows: TGTGCCAGCAGTGACACGGGAGGGCCCGACGAGCAGTACTTC. Encoded protein: CASSDTGGPDEQYF.

This clonotype appeared many times. The chain couples TRBV4-3 to TRBJ2-7; a weak D match, TRBD2 (6 bases). From germline, CDR1 is LGHNA and CDR2 YSLEER. V was pared by 0 bases and J by 3 bases, with 12 bases between. The CDR3 totals 15 residues. As DNA, the CDR3 is TGCGCCAGCAGCCAAGACGCCCGGGAGCACTACGAGCAGTACTTC. Translated, it gives CASSQDAREHYEQYF.

The chain has TRBV15 and TRBJ2-3; 9 positions match TRBD1. This CDR3 is built from 15 residues. V lost 4 bases and J lost 4; bases outside the gene matches: 6. Per the germline V gene, CDR1 is LNHNV and CDR2 is YYDKDF (reference sequence). CDR3: CATSIPTGGSDTQYF. The CDR3 DNA reads as TGTGCCACCAGCATACCGACAGGGGGTTCAGATACGCAGTATTTT.

This chain connects TRBV27 to TRBJ1-5; 7 bases align to TRBD1. The length of the CDR3 is 15 residues. With V trimmed by 6 bases and J by 1 base, 6 bases remained unmatched. Germline V gene lookup returns CDR1 MNHEY and CDR2 SMNVEV (reference sequence). In nucleotides, the CDR3 is TGTGCCAGCAGGCTGACAGGGTTCAGCAATCAGCCCCAGCATTTT. Protein product: CASRLTGFSNQPQHF.

This chain joins TRBV5-1 and TRBJ2-7; D remains unclear. The V gene's germline CDR1 is SGHRS and CDR2 YFSETQ. The CDR3 spans 13 residues. V lost 1 base to trimming and J lost 5 bases, with 10 bases between them. CDR3 amino acids: CASSLIGPNEQYF. CDR3 in DNA: TGCGCCAGCAGCTTGATCGGCCCTAACGAGCAGTACTTC.

About this clonotype: A much larger clone differs from this one at a single base, so this may be a read error. The chain recombines TRBV12-3 or TRBV12-4 with TRBJ2-3, with 13 bases matching TRBD2. This CDR3 has 15 residues. The chain's CDR3 is CASSRTSGSTDMQYF. DNA for the CDR3: TGTGCCAGCAGCCGGACTAGCGGGAGCACAGATATGCAGTATTTT.

This clonotype showed up many times. V and J are TRBV7-2 and TRBJ1-6; the D is unclear. In germline, CDR1 is SGHTA, CDR2 FQGNSA. V lost 6 bases and J lost 7, with 7 bases in between. The CDR3 runs 12 residues. The CDR3 DNA reads TGTGCCAGCAGTCTTACGAATTCACCCCTCCACTTT. Translating it yields CASSLTNSPLHF.

This clonotype was seen a few times. This sequence joins TRBV7-3 and TRBJ2-3; 9 bases fit TRBD2. Germline CDR1 and CDR2: SGHTA and FQGTGA. Germline trimming cut 5 bases from V and 10 bases from J; bases unmatched to any gene: 7. The CDR3 loop spans 13 amino acids. Written as DNA, the CDR3 is TGTGCCAGCAGCCTCGGGACTAGCAATCCGCAGTATTTT. Translated: CASSLGTSNPQYF.

This clonotype was detected ten times or more. This sequence joins TRBV7-2 and TRBJ2-1; D gene ambiguous. The CDR3 sequence is 16 residues long. The germline gives CDR1 SGHTA, CDR2 FQGNSA. V was clipped by 5 bases and J by 0 bases, with 14 bases between them. The CDR3 sequence is CASSPGRTGSYNEQFF. For the CDR3, the DNA is TGTGCCAGCAGCCCGGGTCGTACTGGCTCCTACAATGAGCAGTTCTTC.

Only a few counts were recorded for this clonotype. This rearrangement joins TRBV30 to TRBJ1-5; D unresolved. Germline V gene data show CDR1 as GTSNPN and CDR2 as SVGIG (reference sequence). The CDR3 covers 13 residues. With 1 base removed from V and 9 bases from J, the gap between germline ends came to 13 bases. The CDR3 DNA reads as TGTGCCTGGAGTGGGGCAATCGGCGGGCCCCAGCATTTT. Encoded protein: CAWSGAIGGPQHF. The full variable domain, completed using reference TRBV30 and TRBJ1-5, is SQTIHQWPATLVQPVGSPLSLECTVEGTSNPNLYWYRQAAGRGLQLLFYSVGIGQISSEVPQNLSASRPQDRQFILSSKKLLLSDSGFYLCAWSGAIGGPQHFGDGTRLSIL.

This clonotype was detected ten times or more. CDR3 DNA sequence: TGCAGTGTTGGCTCCTACAATGAGCAGTTCTTC. It translates to CSVGSYNEQFF. This sequence joins TRBV20-1 and TRBJ2-1; no reliable D call. V was pared by 7 bases and J by 0 bases, with 4 bases between. The CDR3 is 11 amino acids. Germline V gene lookup returns CDR1 DFQATT and CDR2 SNEGSKA (reference sequence).

This clonotype was counted between two and nine times. J is TRBJ1-1 and V is TRBV14; D is unresolved. Trimming cost V 4 bases and J 7 bases, with 22 bases left between them. The CDR3 runs 16 residues. Germline V gene data show CDR1 as SGHDN and CDR2 as FVKESK. Here the CDR3 reads CASSLSIGPRRSEAFF. CDR3 nucleotides: TGTGCCAGCAGCCTGAGTATAGGGCCTAGGAGGAGTGAAGCTTTCTTT.

The gene calls are TRBV18 and TRBJ2-7; 7 nucleotides match TRBD2. The CDR3 runs to 15 residues. Germline CDR1 and CDR2: KGHSH and LQKENI. Unmatched junction bases numbered 10, after V lost 2 bases and J lost 6 bases. The CDR3 protein is CASSPGLSGISEQYF. For the CDR3, the DNA is TGTGCCAGCTCACCAGGGTTGAGCGGGATCAGCGAGCAGTACTTC.

The rearrangement uses TRBV27 and TRBJ1-1, with unresolved D. CDR3 size: 13 residues. With 2 bases removed from V and 8 bases from J, the gap between germline ends came to 12 bases. In germline, CDR1 is MNHEY, CDR2 SMNVEV (reference sequence). DNA for the CDR3: TGTGCCAGCAGTTTAATAGGGTCCAGGGAAGCTTTCTTT. Protein sequence: CASSLIGSREAFF.

V gene TRBV7-9 combines with J gene TRBJ2-3, with D perhaps matching TRBD2 (6 bases). The V gene lost 1 base and the J gene lost 3 bases, with 20 bases spanning the gap. The CDR3 runs 18 residues. Germline CDR1 SEHNR, CDR2 FQNEAQ (reference sequence). The CDR3 protein is CASSLEGLQGLGTDTQYF. The CDR3 nucleotides are TGTGCCAGCAGCTTAGAGGGACTGCAGGGATTGGGGACAGATACGCAGTATTTT.

The sample holds many counts of this clonotype. The V gene is TRBV7-3, the J gene TRBJ2-5, with D perhaps matching TRBD2 (5 bases). With 5 bases removed from V and 5 bases from J, the gap between germline ends came to 15 bases. CDR3 length: 14 amino acids. Germline CDR1 is SGHTA and CDR2 is FQGTGA. CDR3 sequence reads: CASSHTRTDETQYF. The CDR3 bases are TGTGCCAGCAGCCACACTAGGACCGACGAGACCCAGTACTTC.

The V gene is TRBV7-9, the J gene TRBJ1-4; D is perhaps TRBD1 (5 bases). V was clipped by 5 bases and J by 1 base, with 23 bases between them. This CDR3 region has 19 residues. CDR1 and CDR2 from the germline V gene are SEHNR and FQNEAQ (reference sequence). CDR3 residues: CASSRRLWGSMGTNEKLFF. For the CDR3, the DNA is TGTGCCAGCAGCCGGAGACTTTGGGGGAGCATGGGAACTAATGAAAAACTGTTTTTT.

A few counts support this clonotype. The chain uses TRBV20-1 and TRBJ1-5; D remains ambiguous. V was cut by 0 bases and J by 0 bases, with 18 bases left in between. Per germline, CDR1 DFQATT and CDR2 SNEGSKA (reference sequence). The CDR3 totals 18 residues. CDR3 sequence reads: CSARDMSGGSNSNQPQHF. For the CDR3, the DNA is TGCAGTGCTAGAGATATGTCGGGCGGCAGCAATAGCAATCAGCCCCAGCATTTT.

The V gene is TRBV7-2, the J gene TRBJ2-1, with 9 bases lining up with TRBD2. The CDR3 is 17 residues long. In germline, CDR1 is SGHTA, CDR2 FQGNSA. J gave up 0 bases and V 2 bases, and 5 bases lay outside the gene matches. In DNA, the CDR3 is TGTGCCAGCAGCTTATCAAGCGGGAGGAGCTCCTACAATGAGCAGTTCTTC. Translating it yields CASSLSSGRSSYNEQFF.

This clonotype was detected only a few times. This chain links TRBV5-6 with TRBJ1-1, with D possibly being TRBD1 (6 bases). CDR1 and CDR2 (germline): SGHDT, YYEEEE. The CDR3 extends over 14 amino acids. V was shortened by 4 bases and J by 6 bases, with 16 bases between the two germline ends. The CDR3 DNA sequence: TGTGCCAGCAGCCACAGGGCTAGAAGCCCTGAAGCTTTCTTT. Its translation: CASSHRARSPEAFF.

This clonotype was observed a handful of times. The rearrangement links TRBV15 to TRBJ2-7; 11 bases are shared with TRBD2. The CDR3 has 19 amino acids. The V segment lost 0 bases and the J segment 3 bases; nucleotides outside the gene matches: 13. The germline V gene encodes CDR1 LNHNV and CDR2 YYDKDF (reference sequence). As DNA, the CDR3 is TGTGCCACCAGCAGAGATGCCCTAGCGGGAGGTTTCGATTACTACGAGCAGTACTTC. Translated: CATSRDALAGGFDYYEQYF.

The rearrangement uses TRBV6-5 and TRBJ2-7; unclear D gene. There are 12 residues in the CDR3. V was shortened by 6 bases and J by 2 bases, with 8 bases between the two germline ends. The V gene's germline CDR1 is MNHEY and CDR2 SVGAGI. Here the CDR3 reads CASSRSAYEQYF. The CDR3 DNA sequence: TGTGCCAGCAGCCGTTCAGCCTACGAGCAGTACTTC.

This clonotype was seen more than once but under ten times. The chain employs TRBV5-4 and TRBJ2-7; 11 positions agree with TRBD2. There are 15 residues in the CDR3. Unmatched junction bases numbered 6, after V lost 4 bases and J lost 3 bases. Germline V lookup: CDR1 SGHNT, CDR2 YYREEE (reference sequence). The CDR3: CASSIPGLADYEQYF. The CDR3 coding sequence is TGTGCCAGCAGCATCCCGGGACTAGCGGACTACGAGCAGTACTTC.

J is TRBJ2-3 and V is TRBV28; D not resolved. The CDR3 sequence is 14 residues long. Trimming shortened V by 8 bases and J by 1 base, and 13 bases separated the two germline ends. Germline CDR1 MDHEN, CDR2 SYDVKM. DNA for the CDR3: TGTGCCAGCGGATCCGCCAGGCGCACAGATACGCAGTATTTT. As protein: CASGSARRTDTQYF.

This clonotype was observed many times. CDR3 in amino acids: CSVAGGQETQYF. The CDR3 bases are TGCAGCGTTGCCGGGGGCCAAGAGACCCAGTACTTC. This chain joins TRBV29-1 and TRBJ2-5; D might be TRBD2 (6 bases). Germline V gene lookup returns CDR1 SQVTM and CDR2 ANQGSEA. V gave up 4 bases and J gave up 1 base, with 7 bases separating them. This CDR3 has 12 amino acids.

This clonotype came up many times. The chain employs TRBV4-3 and TRBJ2-7; 11 nucleotides agree with TRBD2. J was trimmed by 7 bases and V by 0 bases; bases with no gene match: 11. The germline gives CDR1 LGHNA, CDR2 YSLEER. The CDR3 loop spans 17 amino acids. The CDR3 DNA reads TGCGCCAGCAGCCAAGATCCCCTTAGCGGGAGGGCCTCTGAGCAGTACTTC. Translated: CASSQDPLSGRASEQYF.